The 17 T cell receptor beta chains below were found in one sample sequenced in a study of radiotherapy plus CTLA-4 blockade in lung cancer listed by TCRdb under 2018. The library was prepared using the immunoSEQ multiplex PCR assay. TCRdb re-hosts the immuneACCESS table, in-frame sequences only. Its copies lack some clones; in the studies checked, an unresolved V gene accounts for under half of them, and the cause for the rest is not known. Within this sample are 77,000 or so clones, with under 75% of them counted one time only. The ten largest clones capture approximately 10% of the sample. The material was peripheral blood, obtained from a patient treated with radiotherapy plus ipilimumab. These receptors all come from a human donor with non-small cell lung cancer whose response to radiotherapy plus ipilimumab could not be evaluated.

The rearrangement uses TRBV4-3 and TRBJ1-5; no definite D call. The V end lost 2 bases, the J end lost 5 bases, and 7 bases lay between the germline ends. This CDR3 contains 13 residues. CDR1 and CDR2 (germline): LGHNA, YSLEER. CDR3 sequence reads: CASSQTIDQPQHF. The CDR3 bases are TGCGCCAGCAGCCAAACCATAGATCAGCCCCAGCATTTT.

The V and J genes are TRBV5-1 and TRBJ2-3; 11 bases line up with TRBD2. Germline CDR1 reads SGHRS; CDR2 reads YFSETQ. Trimming at V came to 0 bases and at J to 5 bases, leaving 8 bases not matched to a gene. The CDR3 spans 17 residues. CDR3 coding DNA: TGCGCCAGCAGCTTGGTAACTAGCGGGAGAGACCTAGATACGCAGTATTTT. Its translation: CASSLVTSGRDLDTQYF.

J is TRBJ1-2 and V is TRBV30; D not certain. CDR1 is GTSNPN, CDR2 SVGIG, per germline (reference sequence). The ends were cut back, 8 bases at V and 6 bases at J, with 16 bases in the middle. This CDR3 is 12 amino acids long. CDR3 sequence: CAGTAGGDGYTF. CDR3 in DNA: TGTGCCGGTACAGCGGGTGGAGATGGCTACACCTTC.

This clone turned up a few times. The V gene is TRBV5-6, the J gene TRBJ2-3, with D hard to call. Trimming shortened V by 0 bases and J by 0 bases, and 8 bases separated the two germline ends. The V gene's germline CDR1 is SGHDT and CDR2 YYEEEE. This CDR3 comprises 15 residues. The CDR3 here is CASSLVGSSTDTQYF. The DNA of the CDR3 is TGTGCCAGCAGCTTGGTGGGCAGTAGCACAGATACGCAGTATTTT. Full variable domain (outside the CDR3, taken from reference TRBV5-6 and TRBJ2-3): DAGVTQSPTHLIKTRGQQVTLRCSPKSGHDTVSWYQQALGQGPQFIFQYYEEEERQRGNFPDRFSGHQFPNYSSELNVNALLLGDSALYLCASSLVGSSTDTQYFGPGTRLTVL.

The chain has TRBV10-3 and TRBJ2-6; D might be TRBD1 (6 bases). Per the germline V gene, CDR1 is ENHRY and CDR2 is SYGVKD. V was cut by 9 bases and J by 4 bases, with 10 bases left in between. The length of the CDR3 is 13 residues. The CDR3 DNA sequence: TGTGCCATTCAGGGGTCCGGGGCCAACGTCCTGACTTTC. Its protein product is CAIQGSGANVLTF.

The chain uses TRBV28 and TRBJ1-6, with D hard to call. The V gene's germline CDR1 is MDHEN and CDR2 SYDVKM. V gave up 8 bases and J gave up 8 bases, with 13 bases separating them. CDR3 length: 13 amino acids. CDR3 sequence reads: CASGTDFHSPLHF. The CDR3 DNA sequence: TGTGCCAGCGGAACAGATTTCCATTCACCCCTCCACTTT.

The chain has TRBV5-1 and TRBJ2-7, with 8 positions matching TRBD2. Germline V CDR1 and CDR2: SGHRS, YFSETQ. The ends lost 0 bases at V and 7 bases at J; junction bases unmatched: 12. The CDR3 spans 16 residues. CDR3 region: CASSLAGGGTVGEQYF. CDR3 sequence (DNA): TGCGCCAGCAGCTTGGCCGGCGGGGGGACGGTGGGTGAGCAGTACTTC.

V gene TRBV19 combines with J gene TRBJ2-3; 9 nucleotides match TRBD2. Germline V gene lookup returns CDR1 LNHDA and CDR2 SQIVND (reference sequence). This CDR3 is 18 amino acids long. J gave up 2 bases and V 3 bases, and 12 bases lay outside the gene matches. The CDR3: CASSISTSGKGPTDTQYF. In DNA form, the CDR3 reads TGTGCCAGTAGTATTTCGACTAGCGGAAAAGGGCCCACAGATACGCAGTATTTT.

V is TRBV6-6 and J is TRBJ1-3; TRBD1 is a possible D gene (5 bases). The germline CDR1 and CDR2 sequences are MNHNY and SVGAGI (reference sequence). V lost 4 bases and J lost 0, with 10 bases in between. The CDR3 runs to 15 residues. The CDR3 DNA reads as TGTGCCAGCAGTTCCCCAGGGTCCTCTGGAAACACCATATATTTT. Encoded protein: CASSSPGSSGNTIYF.

This chain joins TRBV11-2 and TRBJ2-1, with D maybe TRBD1 (5 bases). Germline lookup yields CDR1 SGHAT and CDR2 FQNNGV. The CDR3 spans 16 residues. V was shortened by 6 bases and J by 2 bases, with 17 bases between the two germline ends. This CDR3 reads CASRATQGSTYNEQFF. Here the CDR3 DNA reads TGTGCCAGCAGAGCCACCCAGGGTTCAACCTACAATGAGCAGTTCTTC.

This clone was recorded a few times. This sequence joins TRBV11-2 and TRBJ1-2; 8 positions agree with TRBD1. Germline V gene lookup returns CDR1 SGHAT and CDR2 FQNNGV. This CDR3 has 12 residues. With 7 bases clipped from V and 7 bases from J, the junction kept 5 bases outside the gene matches. In DNA form, the CDR3 reads TGTGCCAGCAAACAAGACAGGGGTGGCTACACCTTC. Translating gives CASKQDRGGYTF.

This clone came up once. This rearrangement joins TRBV11-3 to TRBJ2-1; 8 bases agree with TRBD1. Germline CDR1 reads SGHNT; CDR2 reads YENEEA. V shed 5 bases and J 2 bases; nucleotides not matched to a gene: 2. The CDR3 loop spans 14 amino acids. The CDR3 nucleotides read TGTGCCAGCAGCCCGGGACAGGCCTACAATGAGCAGTTCTTC. Residues: CASSPGQAYNEQFF.

The rearrangement uses TRBV7-9 and TRBJ1-6, with D possibly being TRBD1 (6 bases). The CDR3 has 14 residues. The germline V and J ends were trimmed by 4 bases and 9 bases, with 13 bases remaining between them. CDR1 is SEHNR and CDR2 is FQNEAQ in the germline V gene (reference sequence). CDR3 coding DNA: TGTGCCAGCAGCTCACAGGGTTTAGGTTCACCCCTCCACTTT. Translation gives CASSSQGLGSPLHF.

This clone was counted only a few times. The genes are TRBV28 and TRBJ1-4; the match to TRBD1 covers 9 bases. The trim removed 1 base at V and 7 bases at J, leaving 7 bases unmatched. This CDR3 is 16 amino acids long. CDR1 and CDR2 (germline): MDHEN, SYDVKM. CDR3 sequence (DNA): TGTGCCAGCAGTTTATCGGCTACAGGGGGCGGTGAAAAACTGTTTTTT. Translating it yields CASSLSATGGGEKLFF.

The V gene is TRBV10-3, the J gene TRBJ2-6; 7 nucleotides line up with TRBD2. Trimming at V came to 6 bases and at J to 4 bases, leaving 6 bases not matched to a gene. The CDR3 loop spans 15 amino acids. Germline CDR1 ENHRY, CDR2 SYGVKD. CDR3: CAISFGLVGANVLTF. As DNA, the CDR3 is TGTGCCATCAGCTTCGGACTAGTGGGGGCCAACGTCCTGACTTTC.

CDR3 coding DNA: TGCGCCAGCAGCCTCCTGCAAGGGGCGATCTATGGCTACACCTTC. Protein: CASSLLQGAIYGYTF. V gene TRBV4-3 combines with J gene TRBJ1-2; a possible D gene is TRBD1 (5 bases). Germline V gene sequence: CDR1 LGHNA, CDR2 YSLEER. The CDR3 is 15 amino acids. Trimming shortened V by 4 bases and J by 4 bases, and 16 bases separated the two germline ends.

The rearrangement joins TRBV6-5 to TRBJ2-1, with 7 nucleotides matching TRBD2. This CDR3 region has 15 residues. Trimming took 5 bases from V and 2 from J; bases not matched to a gene: 6. CDR1 MNHEY and CDR2 SVGAGI come from the germline V gene. The CDR3 here is CASSNGLGAYNEQFF. The CDR3 DNA is TGTGCCAGCAGTAACGGACTAGGAGCCTACAATGAGCAGTTCTTC.